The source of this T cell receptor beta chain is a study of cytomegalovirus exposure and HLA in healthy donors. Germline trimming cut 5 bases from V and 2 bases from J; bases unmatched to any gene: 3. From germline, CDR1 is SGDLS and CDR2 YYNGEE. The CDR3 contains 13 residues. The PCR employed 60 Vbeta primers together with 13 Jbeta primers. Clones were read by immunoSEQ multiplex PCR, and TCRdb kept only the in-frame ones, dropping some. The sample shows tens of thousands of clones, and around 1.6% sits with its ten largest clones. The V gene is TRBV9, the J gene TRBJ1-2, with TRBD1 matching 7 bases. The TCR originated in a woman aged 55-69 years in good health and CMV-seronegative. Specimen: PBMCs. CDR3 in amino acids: CASSGDRNYGYTF. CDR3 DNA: TGTGCCAGCAGTGGGGACAGAAACTATGGCTACACCTTC.